These T cell receptor beta chains were read from a single sample in a study of response to subunit inactivated influenza vaccine. TCRdb redid the calling of the RT-PCR reads with MiXCR, one entry per CDR3 protein. The table includes hundreds of thousands of distinct CDR3 sequences, about 8% detected once. This specimen was PBMCs from blood, taken around 25 months after vaccination. The receptors were sampled from a man aged 45 to 70 who received an inactivated influenza vaccine. CDR3s include the opening cysteine and the closing phenylalanine or tryptophan.

V: TRBV6-5; J: TRBJ2-7; CDR3: CASSYSGRGSNEQYF
V: TRBV4-1; J: TRBJ1-2; CDR3: CASSLISRAGNYGYTF
V: TRBV20-1; J: TRBJ2-5; CDR3: CSVYVMSQYF
V: TRBV28; J: TRBJ2-5; CDR3: CASRAYLWETQYF
V: TRBV5-1; J: TRBJ2-5; CDR3: CASRYVDRGRETQYF
V: TRBV7-2; J: TRBJ2-5; CDR3: CASSYREETQYF
V: TRBV9; J: TRBJ2-3; CDR3: CASSVAVGTDTQYF
V: TRBV5-1; J: TRBJ2-7; CDR3: CASSSGLAGENEQYF
V: TRBV7-8; J: TRBJ1-1; CDR3: CASSLNSGSMNTEAFF
V: TRBV4-2; J: TRBJ1-1; CDR3: CASSQDRAQKAFF
V: TRBV10-3; J: TRBJ2-1; CDR3: CAISETPSGSRGEQFF
V: TRBV12-3/TRBV12-4; J: TRBJ1-2; CDR3: CASNPGGRSDYGYTF
V: TRBV6-6; J: TRBJ1-1; CDR3: CASSYQEDLRGNTEAFF
V: TRBV6-2/TRBV6-3; J: TRBJ1-1; CDR3: CASVGVVDTEAFF
V: TRBV28; J: TRBJ1-5; CDR3: CASRPDKRISNQPQHF
V: TRBV29-1; J: TRBJ2-2; CDR3: CSVETGDTNTGELFF
V: TRBV6-2/TRBV6-3; J: TRBJ2-2; CDR3: CASSYQRAGGPGELFF
V: TRBV4-1; J: TRBJ2-7; CDR3: CASSHSGITYEQYF
V: TRBV20-1; J: TRBJ2-3; CDR3: CSAPGGGPVIDTQYF
V: TRBV11-2; J: TRBJ2-7; CDR3: CASSSTSAGGQYF
V: TRBV7-9; J: TRBJ1-2; CDR3: CASSPPTGSTYGYTF
V: TRBV10-3; J: TRBJ2-5; CDR3: CAISESQQETQYF
V: TRBV12-3/TRBV12-4; J: TRBJ2-2; CDR3: CASTKDGTNTGELFF
V: TRBV11-2; J: TRBJ2-2; CDR3: CASSPEGRFSVGTGELFF
V: TRBV7-9; J: TRBJ2-1; CDR3: CASSVGQSYNEQFF
V: TRBV12-3/TRBV12-4; J: TRBJ1-5; CDR3: CASSLQQPDQPQHF
V: TRBV10-3; J: TRBJ2-3; CDR3: CAISANRRGETDTQYF
V: TRBV7-3; J: TRBJ2-3; CDR3: CASSLPGSDTQYF
V: TRBV29-1; J: TRBJ2-5; CDR3: CSVEGMNRVPGLQETQYF
V: TRBV5-5; J: TRBJ2-1; CDR3: CASSLGGLAGGFNEQFF
V: TRBV20-1; J: TRBJ2-4; CDR3: CSARDPGYPGPVAKNIQYF
V: TRBV20-1; J: TRBJ1-1; CDR3: CSASETTGRNTEAFF
V: TRBV19; J: TRBJ2-1; CDR3: CASSIFAGGGRGSLYNEQFF
V: TRBV11-2; J: TRBJ2-3; CDR3: CASSSPPGTSITDTQYF
V: TRBV5-1; J: TRBJ1-1; CDR3: CASSFGQLNGEAFF
V: TRBV6-5; J: TRBJ2-3; CDR3: CASSYYRGGTDTQYF
V: TRBV6-2/TRBV6-3; J: TRBJ2-3; CDR3: CASSPSGGASTDTQYF
V: TRBV28; J: TRBJ1-1; CDR3: CASPAKGPNTEAFF
V: TRBV12-3/TRBV12-4; J: TRBJ2-7; CDR3: CASSPGGGGMVYEQYF
V: TRBV3-1; J: TRBJ2-7; CDR3: CASSLRRTLYEQYF
V: TRBV12-3/TRBV12-4; J: TRBJ2-1; CDR3: CASRDTGVNEQFF
V: TRBV19; J: TRBJ2-1; CDR3: CASSIVGGLARAHNEQFF
V: TRBV5-1; J: TRBJ2-2; CDR3: CASSSAYREWGVGELFF
V: TRBV20-1; J: TRBJ1-1; CDR3: CSARLDTEAFF
V: TRBV3-1; J: TRBJ1-1; CDR3: CASSQDLFAGTEAFF
V: TRBV10-3; J: TRBJ1-5; CDR3: CAISVQGDQPQHF
V: TRBV24-1; J: TRBJ1-1; CDR3: CATSEIGRTEAFF
V: TRBV18; J: TRBJ2-5; CDR3: CASSPLGAGGEETQYF
V: TRBV7-9; J: TRBJ1-2; CDR3: CASSPLRGYGYTF
V: TRBV20-1; J: TRBJ2-3; CDR3: CSASYRGRSSTDTQYF
V: TRBV20-1; J: TRBJ1-1; CDR3: CSARSGTAANEAFF
V: TRBV6-2/TRBV6-3; J: TRBJ2-5; CDR3: CASSSYREIREETQYF
V: TRBV27; J: TRBJ1-1; CDR3: CASSSGTLLRPFF
V: TRBV7-2; J: TRBJ2-7; CDR3: CASSLLLEPRGEQYF
V: TRBV9; J: TRBJ2-1; CDR3: CASSEGGGRSYNEQFF
V: TRBV20-1; J: TRBJ1-6; CDR3: CSARDDSLYNSPLHF
V: TRBV7-9; J: TRBJ2-5; CDR3: CASNRGGKTQYF